These 16 T cell receptor beta chains originate from one sample sequenced in a study of early T cells in non-severe SARS-CoV-2 infection. TCRdb itself ran the 5' RACE reads through MiXCR, one entry per CDR3 protein. Among around 99,000 distinct CDR3 sequences, around 10% were seen once, and the ten largest hold about 7.6%. The sequencing input was whole blood. The receptors derive from an adult who was a healthcare worker with PCR-confirmed SARS-CoV-2 infection or an uninfected control (not recorded which).

This clonotype was recorded many times. The chain links TRBV28 to TRBJ2-3; D is possibly TRBD2 (6 bases). The CDR3 spans 15 residues. Germline V gene lookup returns CDR1 MDHEN and CDR2 SYDVKM. V lost 7 bases to trimming and J lost 4 bases, with 18 bases between them. The CDR3: CASTPLAREADTQYF. Here the CDR3 DNA reads TGTGCCAGCACCCCCCTAGCGCGAGAGGCAGATACGCAGTATTTT.

This clonotype was counted at least ten times. The chain couples TRBV28 to TRBJ1-2; 9 bases line up with TRBD1. Trimming at V came to 6 bases and at J to 0 bases, leaving 14 bases not matched to a gene. Per germline, CDR1 MDHEN and CDR2 SYDVKM. CDR3 length: 18 amino acids. In nucleotides, the CDR3 is TGTGCCAGCAGCCCGACCGGGACAGGGTCCCTAGCTAACTATGGCTACACCTTC. Protein: CASSPTGTGSLANYGYTF.

The rearrangement joins TRBV13 to TRBJ2-2, with D possibly TRBD1 on 5 matching bases. Germline V gives CDR1 PRHDT, CDR2 FYEKMQ (reference sequence). V was shortened by 9 bases and J by 2 bases, with 10 bases between the two germline ends. The CDR3 spans 13 residues. This CDR3 reads CARGDRNTGELFF. In DNA form, the CDR3 reads TGTGCCAGGGGTGACAGAAACACCGGGGAGCTGTTTTTT.

This clonotype was observed many times. The chain couples TRBV5-1 to TRBJ1-1; 11 nucleotides align to TRBD1. V shed 3 bases, J shed 8 bases, and the junction held 12 bases outside the gene matches. This CDR3 contains 16 residues. Germline lookup yields CDR1 SGHRS and CDR2 YFSETQ. Here the CDR3 reads CASSSPGQGVAGEAFF. The CDR3 DNA reads TGCGCCAGCAGCTCCCCGGGACAGGGGGTTGCTGGGGAAGCTTTCTTT. The whole variable domain, filled in from reference TRBV5-1 and TRBJ1-1, reads KAGVTQTPRYLIKTRGQQVTLSCSPISGHRSVSWYQQTPGQGLQFLFEYFSETQRNKGNFPGRFSGRQFSNSRSEMNVSTLELGDSALYLCASSSPGQGVAGEAFFGQGTRLTVV.

The chain couples TRBV5-5 to TRBJ1-1, with D uncertain. V lost 0 bases and J 6 bases, leaving 12 bases between the germline ends. Germline-derived CDR1 and CDR2 are SGHKS and YYEKEE (reference sequence). CDR3 length: 14 amino acids. The CDR3 sequence is CASSLAGRAAEAFF. Written as DNA, the CDR3 is TGTGCCAGCAGCTTGGCTGGGAGGGCGGCTGAAGCTTTCTTT. Filled out from reference TRBV5-5 and TRBJ1-1, the complete variable domain reads DAGVTQSPTHLIKTRGQQVTLRCSPISGHKSVSWYQQVLGQGPQFIFQYYEKEERGRGNFPDRFSARQFPNYSSELNVNALLLGDSALYLCASSLAGRAAEAFFGQGTRLTVV.

CDR3 coding DNA: TGTGCCAGCAGTTTATCAGGGACTAGCGGGAGGGTCCCCTCCGGTGAGCAGTTCTTC. Its translation is CASSLSGTSGRVPSGEQFF. The chain has TRBV28 and TRBJ2-1; 16 nucleotides line up with TRBD2. Germline V CDR1 and CDR2: MDHEN, SYDVKM. The CDR3 is 19 residues long. V shed 1 base, J shed 9 bases, and the junction held 12 bases outside the gene matches.

This clonotype was found many times. The V gene is TRBV10-3, the J gene TRBJ2-3; a possible D gene is TRBD2 (6 bases). Between the trimmed V and J ends, which lost 6 bases and 5 bases, there was a span of 15 bases. Germline V lookup: CDR1 ENHRY, CDR2 SYGVKD. This CDR3 has 14 residues. CDR3 in amino acids: CAIRETSRVDTQYF. The CDR3 region has the DNA TGTGCCATCAGAGAGACTAGTCGGGTAGATACGCAGTATTTT.

This clonotype was seen many times. The chain carries TRBV6-1 and TRBJ2-7; D is possibly TRBD1 (5 bases). CDR3 length equals 15 residues. Per the germline V gene, CDR1 is MNHNS and CDR2 is SASEGT. Trimming stripped 1 base from V and 6 bases from J, with 16 bases between. DNA of the CDR3: TGTGCCAGCAGTGAAGTCGGCAGGGTGTATGGCGAGCAGTACTTC. Translation: CASSEVGRVYGEQYF.

This clonotype was seen ten or more times. The chain links TRBV7-6 to TRBJ2-2; D is perhaps TRBD2 (5 bases). CDR1 SGHVS and CDR2 FNYEAQ come from the germline V gene. The V end lost 8 bases, the J end lost 0 bases, and 10 bases lay between the germline ends. This CDR3 contains 14 residues. The DNA for the CDR3 is TGTGCCAGCGGTTTACTAGCGAACACCGGGGAGCTGTTTTTT. It specifies CASGLLANTGELFF.

The chain joins TRBV28 to TRBJ2-6, with D hard to call. Germline V gene sequence: CDR1 MDHEN, CDR2 SYDVKM. The CDR3 covers 14 residues. V was shortened by 7 bases and J by 0 bases, with 7 bases between the two germline ends. CDR3 loop: CASNAISGANVLTF. CDR3 in DNA: TGTGCCAGCAACGCCATCTCTGGGGCCAACGTCCTGACTTTC. Complete variable domain (other parts from reference TRBV28 and TRBJ2-6): DVKVTQSSRYLVKRTGEKVFLECVQDMDHENMFWYRQDPGLGLRLIYFSYDVKMKEKGDIPEGYSVSREKKERFSLILESASTNQTSMYLCASNAISGANVLTFGAGSRLTVL.

This clonotype has ten or more counts. This chain uses TRBV7-6 with TRBJ2-5, with 8 bases aligning to TRBD2. This CDR3 is built from 15 residues. V shed 0 bases, J shed 5 bases, and the junction held 5 bases outside the gene matches. Germline V gene lookup returns CDR1 SGHVS and CDR2 FNYEAQ. The CDR3: CASSLAAGARETQYF. CDR3 bases: TGTGCCAGCAGCTTAGCAGCGGGGGCGCGTGAGACCCAGTACTTC.

This clonotype showed up many times. The V call is TRBV27, the J call TRBJ2-1, with D possibly being TRBD2 (6 bases). The CDR3 is 17 amino acids. The ends were cut back, 2 bases at V and 11 bases at J, with 25 bases in the middle. Germline CDR1 MNHEY, CDR2 SMNVEV (reference sequence). CDR3 DNA sequence: TGTGCCAGCAGTTTACCCCTCCGCGGGGACGCCCCACGGAAGCAGTTCTTC. This translates into CASSLPLRGDAPRKQFF.

This clonotype appeared a few times. V and J are TRBV28 and TRBJ2-7; 9 nucleotides line up with TRBD2. V dropped 3 bases and J dropped 3; count of bases not matched to a gene: 6. CDR3 length: 15 amino acids. Germline assignment: CDR1 MDHEN and CDR2 SYDVKM. CDR3 DNA sequence: TGTGCCAGCAGTTTTGCCAGCGGGGGGTACTACGAGCAGTACTTC. It codes for CASSFASGGYYEQYF.

The chain employs TRBV3-1 and TRBJ2-2; 7 bases are a match to TRBD2. Trimming cost V 7 bases and J 7 bases; bases outside gene matches: 15. Germline V CDR1 and CDR2: LGHDT, YNNKEL (reference sequence). The CDR3 sequence is 16 residues long. The CDR3 is CASTPGGSEEVGELFF. The CDR3 region has the DNA TGTGCCAGCACCCCGGGGGGATCAGAGGAGGTCGGGGAGCTGTTTTTT.

In this sample, this clonotype turned up a few times. This chain joins TRBV6-5 and TRBJ2-1, with 10 bases aligning to TRBD2. CDR1 and CDR2 (germline): MNHEY, SVGAGI. The CDR3 is 15 amino acids. V dropped 2 bases and J dropped 6; count of bases not matched to a gene: 4. The chain's CDR3 is CASSYRGLAPNEQFF. DNA for the CDR3: TGTGCCAGCAGTTACAGGGGACTAGCGCCCAATGAGCAGTTCTTC.

Ten or more counts support this clonotype. The chain recombines TRBV30 with TRBJ2-5; no clear D. The CDR3 loop spans 13 amino acids. Germline CDR1 is GTSNPN and CDR2 is SVGIG (reference sequence). The V gene lost 3 bases and the J gene lost 2 bases, with 10 bases spanning the gap. Here the CDR3 DNA reads TGTGCCTGGAGATTGGGGATACAAGAGACCCAGTACTTC. Its translation is CAWRLGIQETQYF.